This is a list of T cell receptor beta chains from one sample in a study of T cell responses to AZD1222 COVID-19 vaccine. Clones were sequenced by immunoSEQ multiplex PCR, and TCRdb holds only the in-frame ones, with some missing. The sample includes 150,000 to 180,000 clones, about 86% of them seen just once. The specimen was peripheral blood, collected on day 0 of MenACWY control vaccination. The receptor source for this set is an adult in good health. CDR3s include the opening cysteine and the closing phenylalanine or tryptophan. D genes are given only for firm matches. Only part of the rows carry a size: once, few, many, or a class if the clone is expanded.

TRBV30,TRBJ1-5,-,TRBD1,CAWTGQANQPQHF,TGTGCCTGGACGGGACAGGCCAATCAGCCCCAGCATTTT
TRBV2,TRBJ1-6,-,-,CASSVGGRDSPLHF,TGTGCCAGCAGTGTGGGGGGTCGGGATTCACCCCTCCACTTT
TRBV7-9,TRBJ1-4,-,-,CASSLEGSGEKLFF,TGTGCCAGCAGCTTAGAAGGGTCTGGCGAAAAACTGTTTTTT
TRBV4-1,TRBJ2-1,-,TRBD2,CASSQDSASGGFNEQFF,TGCGCCAGCAGCCAAGATTCAGCTAGCGGGGGGTTTAATGAGCAGTTCTTC
TRBV18,TRBJ2-3,-,TRBD2,CASSPGTSGTDTQYF,TGTGCCAGCTCCCCCGGGACTAGCGGCACAGATACGCAGTATTTT
TRBV29-1,TRBJ1-4,-,TRBD1,CSALGGQGREKLFF,TGCAGCGCCCTAGGGGGACAGGGTCGTGAAAAACTGTTTTTT
TRBV3-1/TRBV3-2,TRBJ2-2,-,-,CASSQALRELFF,TGTGCCAGCAGCCAAGCGCTCCGGGAGCTGTTTTTT
TRBV19,TRBJ1-5,-,-,CASSITRTANNQPQHF,TGTGCCAGTAGTATAACCCGGACAGCTAACAATCAGCCCCAGCATTTT
TRBV30,TRBJ1-5,-,-,CAWSEGGGQPQHF,TGTGCCTGGAGTGAGGGGGGCGGACAGCCCCAGCATTTT
TRBV20-1,TRBJ2-3,-,-,CSASWRGTDTQYF,TGCAGTGCTAGTTGGAGGGGCACAGATACGCAGTATTTT
TRBV7-2,TRBJ1-1,-,-,CASSKQGSDTEAFF,TGTGCCAGCAGCAAACAGGGTTCGGACACTGAAGCTTTCTTT
TRBV7-9,TRBJ2-7,-,TRBD1,CASTGTGPYEQYF,TGTGCCAGCACGGGGACAGGGCCCTACGAGCAGTACTTC
TRBV30,TRBJ1-5,-,-,CAWSGGSGSKEPQHF,TGTGCCTGGAGTGGGGGTTCAGGGTCGAAGGAGCCCCAGCATTTT
TRBV4-3,TRBJ2-7,-,TRBD1,CASSQYGQGPYEQYF,TGCGCCAGCAGCCAATACGGACAGGGCCCCTACGAGCAGTACTTC
TRBV19,TRBJ2-5,-,TRBD2,CASSIDGSGGQETQYF,TGTGCCAGTAGTATAGATGGTAGCGGGGGACAAGAGACCCAGTACTTC
TRBV14,TRBJ2-5,-,TRBD2,CASSPLPGLAPVQETQYF,TGTGCCAGCAGCCCTTTACCGGGACTAGCGCCCGTACAAGAGACCCAGTACTTC
TRBV7-6,TRBJ1-5,-,TRBD1,CASSLGAGGVGQPQHF,TGTGCCAGCAGCTTAGGTGCAGGGGGCGTGGGTCAGCCCCAGCATTTT
TRBV21-1,TRBJ2-2,few,-,CASSKVPSGTSTGELFF,TGTGCCAGCAGCAAAGTACCTAGCGGAACAAGTACCGGGGAGCTGTTTTTT
TRBV5-1,TRBJ2-1,-,-,CASSLVNVGHEQFF,TGCGCCAGCAGCTTGGTAAACGTGGGACATGAGCAGTTCTTC
TRBV11-2,TRBJ2-3,-,-,CASSPSGPDTQYF,TGTGCCAGCAGCCCCTCCGGTCCAGATACGCAGTATTTT
TRBV5-5,TRBJ1-1,-,-,CASSSGPLGTEAFF,TGTGCCAGCAGCTCGGGACCATTGGGCACTGAAGCTTTCTTT
TRBV5-1,TRBJ2-7,-,TRBD1,CASGPRGPPYEQYF,TGCGCCAGCGGTCCCAGGGGGCCTCCCTACGAGCAGTACTTC
TRBV9,TRBJ1-2,-,TRBD1,CASSGTGGASNYGYTF,TGTGCCAGCAGCGGGACAGGGGGCGCTTCTAACTATGGCTACACCTTC